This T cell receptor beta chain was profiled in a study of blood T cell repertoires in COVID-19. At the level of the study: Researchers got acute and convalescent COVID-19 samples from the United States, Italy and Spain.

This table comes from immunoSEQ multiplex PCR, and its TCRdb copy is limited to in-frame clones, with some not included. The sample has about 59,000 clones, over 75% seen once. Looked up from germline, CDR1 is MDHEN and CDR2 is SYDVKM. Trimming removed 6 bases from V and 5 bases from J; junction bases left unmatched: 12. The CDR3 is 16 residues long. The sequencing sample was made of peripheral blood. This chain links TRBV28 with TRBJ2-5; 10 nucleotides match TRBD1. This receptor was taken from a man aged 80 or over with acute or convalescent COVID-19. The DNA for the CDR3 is TGTGCCAGCAGCCTAAGGCCGACAGGGGGCGAGGAGACCCAGTACTTC. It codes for CASSLRPTGGEETQYF.